Shown below are 18 T cell receptor beta chains from a single sample sequenced in a study of neoadjuvant anti-PD-1 for oral cavity cancer. Noted time point: after neoadjuvant nivolumab, at surgical resection. Profiling relied on immunoSEQ multiplex PCR, and the TCRdb table lists in-frame clones only, not all of them. The sample contains 10,000 or so clones, approximately 72% of which appear only once. The input for sequencing was PBMCs, taken after nivolumab (anti-PD-1) treatment. The receptors come from a person aged 35-79 years with oral cavity squamous cell carcinoma.

This chain uses TRBV10-2 with TRBJ2-5; 13 positions match TRBD2. CDR3 size: 18 residues. V was clipped by 3 bases and J by 4 bases; unmatched bases: 11. CDR1 is WSHSY and CDR2 is SAAADI in the germline V gene. CDR3 bases: TGCGCCAGCAGTGACTCACGGACTAGCGGGGGAGGCCTAGAGACCCAGTACTTC. Protein sequence: CASSDSRTSGGGLETQYF.

CDR3 nucleotide sequence: TGCAGTGCTAGGGGACACAATGAGCAGTTCTTC. Protein: CSARGHNEQFF. The J gene is TRBJ2-1, the V gene TRBV20-1; the D gene could be TRBD1 or TRBD2 (5 bases each). Germline CDR1 and CDR2: DFQATT and SNEGSKA (reference sequence). Deletions cut 3 bases from V and 5 bases from J, with 5 bases between. This CDR3 is built from 11 residues.

This rearrangement joins TRBV5-6 to TRBJ2-3; D unclear. V shed 6 bases and J shed 7 bases, with 15 bases lying between them. CDR3 size: 13 residues. Germline V gene lookup returns CDR1 SGHDT and CDR2 YYEEEE. This CDR3 is CASTQWASYTQYF. DNA for the CDR3: TGTGCCAGCACCCAGTGGGCCTCATATACGCAGTATTTT.

The chain joins TRBV6-5 to TRBJ2-6, with D uncertain. CDR1 MNHEY and CDR2 SVGAGI come from the germline V gene. V shed 1 base and J shed 2 bases, with 3 bases lying between them. CDR3 length: 14 amino acids. For the CDR3, the DNA is TGTGCCAGCAGTTACTGGCCTGGGGCCAACGTCCTGACTTTC. This translates into CASSYWPGANVLTF.

The chain couples TRBV9 to TRBJ2-7, with 8 bases matching TRBD2. This CDR3 has 14 residues. The trim removed 0 bases at V and 6 bases at J, leaving 5 bases unmatched. Germline loops: CDR1 SGDLS, CDR2 YYNGEE. The CDR3 reads CASSVELRGGEQYF. The CDR3, as DNA: TGTGCCAGCAGCGTAGAACTTCGGGGGGGCGAGCAGTACTTC.

The sample holds a few counts of this clone. The chain combines TRBV11-2 with TRBJ2-1; no definite D call. The CDR3 runs to 11 residues. V lost 10 bases, J lost 3 bases, and 7 bases lay in between. The germline CDR1 and CDR2 sequences are SGHAT and FQNNGV. CDR3 sequence: CATRSYNEQFF. The DNA for the CDR3 is TGTGCCACCCGGAGCTACAATGAGCAGTTCTTC.

The J gene is TRBJ2-1, the V gene TRBV30; D unclear. The length of the CDR3 is 12 residues. The V and J ends lost 4 bases and 10 bases respectively, with 14 bases between them. Germline V CDR1 and CDR2: GTSNPN, SVGIG (reference sequence). The CDR3 nucleotides are TGTGCCTGGATCCCGACCTGGGGAGAGCAGTTCTTC. It yields the protein CAWIPTWGEQFF.

This clone was counted a single time. In DNA, the CDR3 is TGTGCCTGGAGCGGGACTAGCGGGAGCGTCGAGACCCAGTACTTC. Protein sequence: CAWSGTSGSVETQYF. The genes are TRBV30 and TRBJ2-5, with 14 bases aligning to TRBD2. The CDR3 consists of 15 residues. V was pared by 3 bases and J by 5 bases, with 5 bases of the junction left unmatched. Per the germline V gene, CDR1 is GTSNPN and CDR2 is SVGIG (reference sequence).

This clone was detected a few times. The CDR3 region has the DNA TGTGCCAGCAGCGTAGAGGGCGGTCGGCCCACAGATACGCAGTATTTT. This encodes CASSVEGGRPTDTQYF. The V gene is TRBV5-4, the J gene TRBJ2-3; tentatively, D is TRBD2 (5 bases). CDR1 is SGHNT, CDR2 YYREEE, per germline (reference sequence). The V and J ends lost 4 bases and 2 bases respectively, with 17 bases between them. The CDR3 is 16 residues long.

V and J are TRBV11-2 and TRBJ1-1; D call uncertain. Trimming stripped 0 bases from V and 1 base from J, with 6 bases between. Germline V gene lookup returns CDR1 SGHAT and CDR2 FQNNGV. The length of the CDR3 is 14 residues. The CDR3 region is CASSLESRNTEAFF. CDR3 sequence (DNA): TGTGCCAGCAGCTTAGAGTCGAGGAACACTGAAGCTTTCTTT.

The sample holds a few counts of this clone. V and J are TRBV5-4 and TRBJ2-1, with D maybe TRBD2 (6 bases). The V gene lost 3 bases and the J gene lost 8 bases, with 18 bases spanning the gap. The CDR3 extends over 15 amino acids. Germline V gene sequence: CDR1 SGHNT, CDR2 YYREEE (reference sequence). The CDR3: CASSSGGGQAHEQFF. The DNA for the CDR3 is TGTGCCAGCAGCTCCGGCGGAGGGCAAGCCCATGAGCAGTTCTTC. Complete variable domain (other parts from reference TRBV5-4 and TRBJ2-1): ETGVTQSPTHLIKTRGQQVTLRCSSQSGHNTVSWYQQALGQGPQFIFQYYREEENGRGNFPPRFSGLQFPNYSSELNVNALELDDSALYLCASSSGGGQAHEQFFGPGTRLTVL.

The rearrangement links TRBV7-2 to TRBJ1-5; unclear D gene. The CDR3 totals 13 residues. Germline assignment: CDR1 SGHTA and CDR2 FQGNSA. V was pared by 5 bases and J by 6 bases, with 11 bases between. For the CDR3, the DNA is TGTGCCAGCAGCCCGGAAGCGTTTCAGCCCCAGCATTTT. Protein product: CASSPEAFQPQHF.

This chain links TRBV18 with TRBJ2-1, with TRBD2 matching over 11 bases. The germline gives CDR1 KGHSH, CDR2 LQKENI. Losses at the gene ends were 6 bases for V and 6 bases for J; bases not matched to a gene: 10. The CDR3 covers 16 residues. Here the CDR3 DNA reads TGTGCCAGCTCGAGGTCACTAGCGGGAGCAGGCAATGAGCAGTTCTTC. Its protein is CASSRSLAGAGNEQFF.

The J gene is TRBJ2-7, the V gene TRBV15, with 9 bases fitting TRBD1. The CDR3 spans 17 residues. Trimming took 0 bases from V and 0 from J; bases not matched to a gene: 6. From germline, CDR1 is LNHNV and CDR2 YYDKDF (reference sequence). The DNA of the CDR3 is TGTGCCACCAGCAGAGATTGGGGGACAGGGACCTCCTACGAGCAGTACTTC. Translating gives CATSRDWGTGTSYEQYF. Drawing the rest from reference TRBV15 and TRBJ2-7, the complete variable domain is DAMVIQNPRYQVTQFGKPVTLSCSQTLNHNVMYWYQQKSSQAPKLLFHYYDKDFNNEADTPDNFQSRRPNTSFCFLDIRSPGLGDTAMYLCATSRDWGTGTSYEQYFGPGTRLTVT.

This clone appeared once. The chain joins TRBV15 to TRBJ2-1; D gene ambiguous. Trimming removed 0 bases from V and 5 bases from J, with 8 bases in between. The CDR3 runs 14 residues. The germline CDR1 and CDR2 sequences are LNHNV and YYDKDF (reference sequence). The CDR3 region is CATSRDLTHNEQFF. CDR3 sequence (DNA): TGTGCCACCAGCAGAGATCTCACCCACAATGAGCAGTTCTTC. Full variable domain (missing parts from reference TRBV15 and TRBJ2-1): DAMVIQNPRYQVTQFGKPVTLSCSQTLNHNVMYWYQQKSSQAPKLLFHYYDKDFNNEADTPDNFQSRRPNTSFCFLDIRSPGLGDTAMYLCATSRDLTHNEQFFGPGTRLTVL.

This clone was seen a few times. The chain carries TRBV29-1 and TRBJ1-1, with 7 bases that match TRBD1. The V gene end was trimmed by 1 base and the J gene end by 10 bases; junction bases not matched to a gene: 15. There are 15 residues in the CDR3. CDR1 and CDR2 (germline): SQVTM, ANQGSEA. The CDR3 nucleotides read TGCAGCGTTGAAGGGGGCCGCGGACAGGCTCGGGGAGCTTTCTTT. Amino acid sequence: CSVEGGRGQARGAFF.

This clone was seen more than once but under ten times. V gene TRBV28 combines with J gene TRBJ2-5, with D perhaps TRBD1 (7 bases). V shed 5 bases and J shed 0 bases, with 25 bases lying between them. The V gene's germline CDR1 is MDHEN and CDR2 SYDVKM. This CDR3 spans 19 amino acids. CDR3 amino acids: CASSIRGAERLFHQETQYF. The CDR3 coding sequence is TGTGCCAGCAGTATCAGGGGGGCGGAACGACTCTTCCACCAAGAGACCCAGTACTTC. The whole variable domain, remainder taken from reference TRBV28 and TRBJ2-5, is DVKVTQSSRYLVKRTGEKVFLECVQDMDHENMFWYRQDPGLGLRLIYFSYDVKMKEKGDIPEGYSVSREKKERFSLILESASTNQTSMYLCASSIRGAERLFHQETQYFGPGTRLLVL.

This clone has only a few counts. The V gene is TRBV19, the J gene TRBJ2-2; D gene unclear. This CDR3 contains 13 residues. Trimming took 6 bases from V and 1 from J, leaving 6 bases between them. Germline CDR1 LNHDA, CDR2 SQIVND (reference sequence). DNA of the CDR3: TGTGCCAGTAGAGACCAGAACACCGGGGAGCTGTTTTTT. Translation: CASRDQNTGELFF. Full variable domain (missing parts from reference TRBV19 and TRBJ2-2): DGGITQSPKYLFRKEGQNVTLSCEQNLNHDAMYWYRQDPGQGLRLIYYSQIVNDFQKGDIAEGYSVSREKKESFPLTVTSAQKNPTAFYLCASRDQNTGELFFGEGSRLTVL.